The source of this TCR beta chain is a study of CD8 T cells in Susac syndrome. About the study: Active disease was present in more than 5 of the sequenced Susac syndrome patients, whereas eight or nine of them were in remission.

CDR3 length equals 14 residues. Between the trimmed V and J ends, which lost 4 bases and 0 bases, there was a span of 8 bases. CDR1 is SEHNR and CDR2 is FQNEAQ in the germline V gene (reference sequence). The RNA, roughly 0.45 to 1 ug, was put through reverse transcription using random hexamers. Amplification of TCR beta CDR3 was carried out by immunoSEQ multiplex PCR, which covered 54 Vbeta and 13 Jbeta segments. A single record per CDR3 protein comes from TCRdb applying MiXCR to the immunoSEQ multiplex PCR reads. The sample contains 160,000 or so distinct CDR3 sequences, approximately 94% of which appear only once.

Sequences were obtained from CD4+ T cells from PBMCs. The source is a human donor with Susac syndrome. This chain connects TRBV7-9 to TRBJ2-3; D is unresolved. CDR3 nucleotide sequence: TGTGCCAGCAGCTCATATCGGAGCACAGATACGCAGTATTTT. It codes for CASSSYRSTDTQYF.